This TCR beta chain was captured in a study of T-cell reconstitution after alpha-beta-depleted transplantation in children. During its preparation, the TCRbeta library received unique molecular identifiers. TCRdb called the PCR reads again in MiXCR, with one record for every CDR3 protein. Among about 290,000 distinct CDR3 sequences listed, just over 7.5% were seen once. This clonotype came up many times. The antigen remains undetermined. CDR3 length equals 14 residues. Germline V gene sequence: CDR1 SGHKS, CDR2 YYEKEE (reference sequence). V shed 6 bases and J shed 6 bases, with 15 bases lying between them. Whole-study results and caveats: Surviving recipient T cells and thymic progenitors produced the high day-60 TCRbeta diversity seen in some patients. A year post-transplant, T-cell counts and diversity derived mostly from newly produced T cells.

Sample: peripheral blood, taken 360 days after TCRalphabeta/CD19-depleted stem cell transplant. The rearrangement uses TRBV5-5 and TRBJ1-4; no clear D. The TCR originated in a female patient between 2 and 10 years old who had a stem cell transplant for Fanconi anemia, so the T cells may come from the graft donor. In DNA, the CDR3 is TGTGCCAGCACCCCGATCGCGGGAGATGAAAAACTGTTTTTT. It codes for CASTPIAGDEKLFF.